The clone carrying this T cell receptor beta chain turned up a few times. Its antigen remains unidentified. The data are from a study of cytomegalovirus exposure and HLA in healthy donors. Whole-study context: Tens of millions of unique TCR sequences came from HLA-typed donors in an early release.

Notes on the study in general: Association with HLA alleles at 0.05 false discovery rate was found for 15,000 to 20,000 TCR beta sequences in a later analysis.

The PCR ran on 60 Vbeta and 13 Jbeta primers. Only in-frame clones appear in the TCRdb table, and some are missing; sequencing was by immunoSEQ multiplex PCR. The table includes about 110,000 clones, 70% to 80% detected once. The V and J ends lost 5 bases and 0 bases respectively, with 8 bases between them. Germline V gene data show CDR1 as MNHEY and CDR2 as SMNVEV (reference sequence). The CDR3 length is 13 residues. The sequenced sample was PBMCs. This receptor was obtained from a woman aged 40 to 50 in good health and CMV-seronegative. The genes are TRBV27 and TRBJ2-7; TRBD1 might be the D (6 bases). This CDR3 reads CASSRTVSYEQYF. DNA for the CDR3: TGTGCCAGCAGTCGGACAGTCTCCTACGAGCAGTACTTC.